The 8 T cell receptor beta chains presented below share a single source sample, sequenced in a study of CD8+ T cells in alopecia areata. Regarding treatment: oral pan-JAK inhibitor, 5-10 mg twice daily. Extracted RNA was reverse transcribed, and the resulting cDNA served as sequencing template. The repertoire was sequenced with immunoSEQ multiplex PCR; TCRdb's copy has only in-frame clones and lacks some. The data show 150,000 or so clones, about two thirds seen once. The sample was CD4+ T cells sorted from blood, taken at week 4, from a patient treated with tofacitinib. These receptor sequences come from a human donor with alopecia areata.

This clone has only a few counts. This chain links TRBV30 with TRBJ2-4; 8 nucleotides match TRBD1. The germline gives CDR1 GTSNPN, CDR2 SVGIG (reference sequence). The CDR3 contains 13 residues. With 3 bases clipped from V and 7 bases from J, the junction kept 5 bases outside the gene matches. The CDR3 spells CAWSPDRDNIQYF. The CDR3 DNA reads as TGTGCCTGGAGCCCGGACAGGGACAACATTCAGTACTTC.

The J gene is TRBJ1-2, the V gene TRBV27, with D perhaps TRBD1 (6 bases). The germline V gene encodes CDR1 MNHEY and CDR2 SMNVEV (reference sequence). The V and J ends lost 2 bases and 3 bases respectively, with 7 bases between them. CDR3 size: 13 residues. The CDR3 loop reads CASSLNRDYGYTF. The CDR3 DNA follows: TGTGCCAGCAGTTTAAACAGGGACTATGGCTACACCTTC.

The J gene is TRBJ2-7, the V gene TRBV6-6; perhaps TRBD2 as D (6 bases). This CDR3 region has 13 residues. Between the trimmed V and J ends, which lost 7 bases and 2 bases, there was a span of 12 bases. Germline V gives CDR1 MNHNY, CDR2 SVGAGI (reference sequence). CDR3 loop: CASTKEGTYEQYF. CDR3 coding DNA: TGTGCCAGCACCAAGGAGGGAACCTACGAGCAGTACTTC.

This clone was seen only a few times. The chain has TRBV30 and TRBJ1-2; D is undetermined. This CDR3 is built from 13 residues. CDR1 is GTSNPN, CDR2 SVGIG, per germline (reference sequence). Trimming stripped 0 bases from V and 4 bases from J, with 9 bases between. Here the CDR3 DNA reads TGTGCCTGGAGTGTACAGACATCCTATGGCTACACCTTC. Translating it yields CAWSVQTSYGYTF.

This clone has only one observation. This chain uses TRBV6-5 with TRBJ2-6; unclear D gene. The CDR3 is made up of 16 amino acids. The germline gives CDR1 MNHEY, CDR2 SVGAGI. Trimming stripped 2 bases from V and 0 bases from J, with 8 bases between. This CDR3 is CASSYELLSGANVLTF. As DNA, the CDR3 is TGTGCCAGCAGTTACGAACTGCTCTCTGGGGCCAACGTCCTGACTTTC.

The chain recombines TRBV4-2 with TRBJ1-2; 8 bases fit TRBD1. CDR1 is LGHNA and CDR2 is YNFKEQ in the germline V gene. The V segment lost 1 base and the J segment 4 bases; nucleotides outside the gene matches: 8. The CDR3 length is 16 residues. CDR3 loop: CASSQGPRGQTYGYTF. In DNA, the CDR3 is TGTGCCAGCAGCCAAGGTCCCAGGGGGCAAACCTATGGCTACACCTTC.

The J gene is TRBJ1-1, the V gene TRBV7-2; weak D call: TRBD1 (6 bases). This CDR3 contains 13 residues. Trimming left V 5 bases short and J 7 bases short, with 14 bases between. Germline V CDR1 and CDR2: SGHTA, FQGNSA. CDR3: CASSIQGLSEAFF. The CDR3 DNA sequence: TGTGCCAGCAGCATCCAGGGGCTTAGTGAAGCTTTCTTT. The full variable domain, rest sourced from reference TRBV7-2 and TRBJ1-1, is GAGVSQSPSNKVTEKGKDVELRCDPISGHTALYWYRQSLGQGLEFLIYFQGNSAPDKSGLPSDRFSAERTGGSVSTLTIQRTQQEDSAVYLCASSIQGLSEAFFGQGTRLTVV.

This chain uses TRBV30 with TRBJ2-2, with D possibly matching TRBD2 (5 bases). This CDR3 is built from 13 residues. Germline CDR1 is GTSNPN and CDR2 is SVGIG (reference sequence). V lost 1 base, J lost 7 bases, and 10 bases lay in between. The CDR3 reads CAWSGRRHGELFF. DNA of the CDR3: TGTGCCTGGAGTGGGAGGCGGCACGGGGAGCTGTTTTTT.